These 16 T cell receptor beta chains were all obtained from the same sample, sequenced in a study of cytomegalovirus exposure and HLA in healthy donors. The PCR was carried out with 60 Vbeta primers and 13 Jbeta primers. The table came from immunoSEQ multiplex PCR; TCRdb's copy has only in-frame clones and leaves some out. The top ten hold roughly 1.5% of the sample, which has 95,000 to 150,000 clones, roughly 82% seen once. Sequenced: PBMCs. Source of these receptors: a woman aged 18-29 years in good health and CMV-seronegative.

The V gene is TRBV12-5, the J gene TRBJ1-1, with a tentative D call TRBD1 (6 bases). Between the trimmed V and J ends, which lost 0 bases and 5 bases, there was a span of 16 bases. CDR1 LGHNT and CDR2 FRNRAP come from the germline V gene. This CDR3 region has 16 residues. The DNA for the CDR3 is TGTGCTAGTGGTTTGGTCGCCCTCCTCGGACAGACTGAAGCTTTCTTT. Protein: CASGLVALLGQTEAFF. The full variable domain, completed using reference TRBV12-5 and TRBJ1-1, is DARVTQTPRHKVTEMGQEVTMRCQPILGHNTVFWYRQTMMQGLELLAYFRNRAPLDDSGMPKDRFSAEMPDATLATLKIQPSEPRDSAVYFCASGLVALLGQTEAFFGQGTRLTVV.

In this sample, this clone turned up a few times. In nucleotides, the CDR3 is TGTGCCAGCAGCGTTCGGGGAACGAACACTGAAGCTTTCTTT. Amino acids: CASSVRGTNTEAFF. V usage is TRBV9 and J usage is TRBJ1-1; D remains unclear. The CDR3 totals 14 residues. Trimming took off 2 bases at V and 1 base at J, with 9 bases between the two ends. CDR1 and CDR2 from the germline V gene are SGDLS and YYNGEE.

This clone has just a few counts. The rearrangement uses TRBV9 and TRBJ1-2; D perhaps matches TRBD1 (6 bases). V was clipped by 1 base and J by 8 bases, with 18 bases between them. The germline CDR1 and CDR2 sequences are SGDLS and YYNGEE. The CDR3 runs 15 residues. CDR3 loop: CASSVRAGDFLGYTF. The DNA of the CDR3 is TGTGCCAGCAGCGTAAGGGCAGGGGATTTCCTCGGCTACACCTTC.

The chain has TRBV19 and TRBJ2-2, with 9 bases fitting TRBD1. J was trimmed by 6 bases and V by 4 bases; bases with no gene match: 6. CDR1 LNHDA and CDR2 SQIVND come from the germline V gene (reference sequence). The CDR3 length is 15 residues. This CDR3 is CASSNRGLESGELFF. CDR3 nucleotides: TGTGCCAGTAGTAACAGGGGGCTAGAGTCCGGGGAGCTGTTTTTT.

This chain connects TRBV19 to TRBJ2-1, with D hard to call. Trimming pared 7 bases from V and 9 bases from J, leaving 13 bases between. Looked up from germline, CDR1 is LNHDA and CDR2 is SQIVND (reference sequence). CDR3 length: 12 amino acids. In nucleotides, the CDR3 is TGTGCCAGTAAAACCGCTATTGGTGAGCAGTTCTTC. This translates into CASKTAIGEQFF.

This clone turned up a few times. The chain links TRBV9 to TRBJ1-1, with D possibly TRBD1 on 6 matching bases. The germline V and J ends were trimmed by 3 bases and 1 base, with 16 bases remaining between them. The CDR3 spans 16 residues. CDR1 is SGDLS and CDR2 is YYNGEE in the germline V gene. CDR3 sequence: CASSGPDRGRNTEAFF. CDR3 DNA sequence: TGTGCCAGCAGCGGACCGGACAGAGGAAGGAACACTGAAGCTTTCTTT.

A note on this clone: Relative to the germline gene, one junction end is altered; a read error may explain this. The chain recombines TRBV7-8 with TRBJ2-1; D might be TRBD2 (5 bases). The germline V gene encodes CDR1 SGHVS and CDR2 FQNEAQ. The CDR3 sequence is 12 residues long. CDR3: CATSMSGRLQFF. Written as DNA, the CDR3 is TGTGCCACCAGCATGTCGGGGAGACTACAGTTCTTC. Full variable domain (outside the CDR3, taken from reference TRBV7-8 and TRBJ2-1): GAGVSQSPRYKVAKRGQDVALRCDPISGHVSLFWYQQALGQGPEFLTYFQNEAQLDKSGLPSDRFFAERPEGSVSTLKIQRTQQEDSAVYLCATSMSGRLQFFGPGTRLTVL.

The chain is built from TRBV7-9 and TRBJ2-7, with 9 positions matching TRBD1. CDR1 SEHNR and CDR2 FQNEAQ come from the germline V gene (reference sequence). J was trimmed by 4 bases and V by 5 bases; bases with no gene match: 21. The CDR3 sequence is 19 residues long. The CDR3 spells CASSQGPGTGRGALYEQYF. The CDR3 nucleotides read TGTGCCAGCAGCCAAGGTCCCGGGACAGGGCGAGGGGCTCTTTACGAGCAGTACTTC.

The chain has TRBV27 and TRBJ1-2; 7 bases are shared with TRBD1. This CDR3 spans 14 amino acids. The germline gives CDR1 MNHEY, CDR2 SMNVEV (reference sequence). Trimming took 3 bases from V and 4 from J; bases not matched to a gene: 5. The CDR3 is CASSLGGQPYGYTF. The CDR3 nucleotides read TGTGCCAGCAGTTTGGGGGGACAGCCCTATGGCTACACCTTC.

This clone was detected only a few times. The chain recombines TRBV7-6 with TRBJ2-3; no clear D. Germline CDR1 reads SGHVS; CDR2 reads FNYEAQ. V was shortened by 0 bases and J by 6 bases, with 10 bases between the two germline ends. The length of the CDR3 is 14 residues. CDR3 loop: CASSLAAPPDTQYF. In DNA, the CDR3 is TGTGCCAGCAGCTTAGCGGCCCCCCCGGATACGCAGTATTTT.

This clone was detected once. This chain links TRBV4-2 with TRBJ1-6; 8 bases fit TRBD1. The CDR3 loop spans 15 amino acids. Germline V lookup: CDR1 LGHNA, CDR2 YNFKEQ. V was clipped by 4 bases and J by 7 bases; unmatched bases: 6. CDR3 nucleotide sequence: TGTGCCAGCAGCCTCGACAGGGGATTGAATTCACCCCTCCACTTT. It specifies CASSLDRGLNSPLHF.

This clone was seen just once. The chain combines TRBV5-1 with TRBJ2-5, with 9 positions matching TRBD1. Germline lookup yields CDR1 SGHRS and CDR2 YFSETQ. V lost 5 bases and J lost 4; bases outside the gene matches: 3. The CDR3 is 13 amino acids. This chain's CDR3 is CASSTGGGETQYF. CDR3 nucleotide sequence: TGCGCCAGCAGTACAGGGGGCGGAGAGACCCAGTACTTC.

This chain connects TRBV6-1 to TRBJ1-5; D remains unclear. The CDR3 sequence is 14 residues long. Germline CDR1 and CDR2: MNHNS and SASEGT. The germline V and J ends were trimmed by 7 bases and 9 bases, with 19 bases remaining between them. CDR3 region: CASKSLAAAGPQHF. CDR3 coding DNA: TGTGCCAGCAAGTCTTTAGCGGCTGCAGGGCCCCAGCATTTT.

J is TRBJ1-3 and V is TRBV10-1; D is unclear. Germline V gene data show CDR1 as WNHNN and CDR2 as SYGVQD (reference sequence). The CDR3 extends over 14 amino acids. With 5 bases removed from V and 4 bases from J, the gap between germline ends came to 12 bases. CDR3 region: CASSHGNLGNTIYF. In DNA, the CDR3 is TGCGCCAGCAGTCACGGGAACCTCGGAAACACCATATATTTT.

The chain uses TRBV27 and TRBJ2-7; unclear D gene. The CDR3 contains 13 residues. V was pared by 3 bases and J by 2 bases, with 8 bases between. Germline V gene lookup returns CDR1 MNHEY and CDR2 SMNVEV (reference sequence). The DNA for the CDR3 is TGTGCCAGCAGTTTTTATGCTACCTACGAGCAGTACTTC. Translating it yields CASSFYATYEQYF.

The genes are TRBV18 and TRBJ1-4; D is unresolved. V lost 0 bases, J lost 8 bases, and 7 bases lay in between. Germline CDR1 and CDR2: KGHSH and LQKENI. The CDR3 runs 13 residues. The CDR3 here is CASSPPSSEKLFF. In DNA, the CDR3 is TGTGCCAGCTCACCACCATCATCAGAAAAACTGTTTTTT.